A single sample gave rise to the 27 T cell receptor beta chains below, sequenced in a study of blood T cell repertoires in COVID-19. Data came from immunoSEQ multiplex PCR; TCRdb stores just in-frame clones and leaves some out. The sample yields approximately 350,000 clones, around nine tenths seen once. Sequenced: peripheral blood. Source of these receptors: a woman in her 70s with COVID-19, enrolled during active disease.

The rearrangement uses TRBV19 and TRBJ2-2, with D tentatively TRBD1 (6 bases). The V end lost 5 bases, the J end lost 2 bases, and 15 bases lay between the germline ends. Germline assignment: CDR1 LNHDA and CDR2 SQIVND (reference sequence). CDR3 length equals 16 residues. This CDR3 is CASSLSTGLNTGELFF. CDR3 DNA: TGTGCCAGTAGTCTTTCGACAGGTCTAAACACCGGGGAGCTGTTTTTT. The variable domain in full, completed from reference TRBV19 and TRBJ2-2, reads DGGITQSPKYLFRKEGQNVTLSCEQNLNHDAMYWYRQDPGQGLRLIYYSQIVNDFQKGDIAEGYSVSREKKESFPLTVTSAQKNPTAFYLCASSLSTGLNTGELFFGEGSRLTVL.

The chain links TRBV10-3 to TRBJ2-5, with no clear D. Trimming took 4 bases from V and 5 from J, leaving 11 bases between them. CDR3 length: 13 residues. Germline values: CDR1 ENHRY, CDR2 SYGVKD. CDR3 protein: CAISGRGIETQYF. Written as DNA, the CDR3 is TGTGCCATCAGTGGGCGAGGTATCGAGACCCAGTACTTC.

CDR3 amino acids: CASSPLGGRGDQPQHF. Here the CDR3 DNA reads TGCGCCAGCAGCCCACTGGGTGGCAGGGGGGATCAGCCCCAGCATTTT. J is TRBJ1-5 and V is TRBV5-1, with 7 bases fitting TRBD1. Germline assignment: CDR1 SGHRS and CDR2 YFSETQ. This CDR3 region has 16 residues. The V and J ends lost 4 bases and 5 bases, in that order; junction bases with no gene match: 12.

The chain joins TRBV5-4 to TRBJ2-1; TRBD1 matches at 10 bases. Germline V gene data show CDR1 as SGHNT and CDR2 as YYREEE (reference sequence). The ends lost 3 bases at V and 3 bases at J; junction bases unmatched: 3. The CDR3 is 15 residues long. The CDR3 loop is CASSSRDRGYNEQFF. The DNA for the CDR3 is TGTGCCAGCAGCTCCCGGGACAGGGGCTACAATGAGCAGTTCTTC.

The V call is TRBV6-6, the J call TRBJ1-5, with unresolved D. Trimming took off 5 bases at V and 6 bases at J, with 8 bases between the two ends. Germline V gene data show CDR1 as MNHNY and CDR2 as SVGAGI (reference sequence). The CDR3 has 12 amino acids. The CDR3 spells CASSREAQPQHF. The CDR3 DNA reads TGTGCCAGCAGTCGGGAGGCTCAGCCCCAGCATTTT.

The V and J genes are TRBV3-1 (or the pseudogene TRBV3-2) and TRBJ2-5, with D unresolved. Germline CDR1 and CDR2: LGHDT and YNNKEL (reference sequence). The CDR3 runs 12 residues. Trimming took off 4 bases at V and 4 bases at J, with 7 bases between the two ends. The CDR3 bases are TGTGCCAGCAGCCGCCCGGGAGAGACCCAGTACTTC. It translates to CASSRPGETQYF.

This chain uses TRBV3-1 (or the pseudogene TRBV3-2) with TRBJ1-5, with 9 bases fitting TRBD1. Germline V gives CDR1 LGHDT, CDR2 YNNKEL (reference sequence). The trim removed 3 bases at V and 6 bases at J, leaving 9 bases unmatched. The CDR3 consists of 16 residues. The chain's CDR3 is CASSHTRGTGSQPQHF. CDR3 nucleotides: TGTGCCAGCAGCCACACCCGGGGGACAGGGAGTCAGCCCCAGCATTTT.

The chain couples TRBV20-1 to TRBJ2-1; TRBD2 matches 12 bases. The CDR3 spans 15 residues. Trimming cost V 3 bases and J 9 bases; bases outside gene matches: 9. Germline values: CDR1 DFQATT, CDR2 SNEGSKA (reference sequence). The CDR3 protein is CSASGASGGAGEQFF. The CDR3 nucleotides read TGCAGTGCTAGTGGGGCTAGCGGGGGGGCTGGTGAGCAGTTCTTC.

This chain connects TRBV6-6 to TRBJ2-3, with 14 bases fitting TRBD2. V lost 6 bases and J lost 2; bases outside the gene matches: 10. Germline lookup yields CDR1 MNHNY and CDR2 SVGAGI (reference sequence). There are 18 residues in the CDR3. CDR3 coding DNA: TGTGCCAGCAGCCGAAACGGACTAGCGGGGGGTGCCACAGATACGCAGTATTTT. Residues: CASSRNGLAGGATDTQYF.

This clone was detected once. The chain combines TRBV21-1 with TRBJ2-7; TRBD1, the table's D call, was not compared with the DNA. TRBV21-1 is designated a pseudogene. The CDR3 sequence is 16 residues long. The CDR3 region has the DNA TGTGCCAGCAGCAAAGAATCTCAGTGTCTTCCCCACGAGCAGTACTTC. Its protein product is CASSKESQCLPHEQYF.

The CDR3 here is CASSQVSGGTPDTQYF. The CDR3 nucleotides are TGCGCCAGCAGCCAAGTCAGCGGGGGGACGCCAGATACGCAGTATTTT. The chain recombines TRBV4-3 with TRBJ2-3; 9 positions match TRBD2. The CDR3 loop spans 16 amino acids. V shed 1 base and J 4 bases; nucleotides not matched to a gene: 6. Germline V CDR1 and CDR2: LGHNA, YSLEER.

The chain is built from TRBV6-2 or TRBV6-3 and TRBJ2-7; the match to TRBD2 covers 11 bases. The germline gives CDR1 MNHEY, CDR2 SVGEGT. The V segment lost 4 bases and the J segment 9 bases; nucleotides outside the gene matches: 20. The CDR3 totals 18 residues. The CDR3 DNA sequence: TGTGCCAGCAGTTCGGGCCTAGCGGGGGGCCGTGGCAATTCCGGGCAGTACTTC. Its protein is CASSSGLAGGRGNSGQYF.

The chain employs TRBV27 and TRBJ1-1, with D perhaps TRBD1 (6 bases). V lost 7 bases and J 5 bases, leaving 14 bases between the germline ends. Germline values: CDR1 MNHEY, CDR2 SMNVEV (reference sequence). The CDR3 loop spans 13 amino acids. The CDR3 DNA reads as TGTGCCAGCACCCTATCCAGGGGAACTGAAGCTTTCTTT. Protein product: CASTLSRGTEAFF.

This chain joins TRBV7-6 and TRBJ2-7, with 10 bases that match TRBD1. V trimming: 2 bases; J trimming: 4 bases; junction bases outside the gene matches: 11. The CDR3 is made up of 17 amino acids. Per germline, CDR1 SGHVS and CDR2 FNYEAQ. The CDR3 DNA follows: TGTGCCAGCAGCTTATACCCCGGGACAGGGGAAGGGTACGAGCAGTACTTC. This translates into CASSLYPGTGEGYEQYF.

In this sample, this clone turned up once. This chain connects TRBV27 to TRBJ1-2, with 11 bases matching TRBD1. Per germline, CDR1 MNHEY and CDR2 SMNVEV (reference sequence). The CDR3 has 16 amino acids. V was clipped by 5 bases and J by 4 bases; unmatched bases: 9. The CDR3, as DNA: TGTGCCAGCAGTGCTGGACAGGGGGCGCTCGGCTATGGCTACACCTTC. This gives the protein CASSAGQGALGYGYTF.

J is TRBJ1-2 and V is TRBV6-6; 8 positions agree with TRBD1. Losses at the gene ends were 5 bases for V and 8 bases for J; bases not matched to a gene: 7. Germline CDR1 and CDR2: MNHNY and SVGAGI (reference sequence). This CDR3 is built from 13 residues. CDR3 nucleotide sequence: TGTGCCAGCAGTACCGGACAGGGCGGGGGCTACACCTTC. Amino acid sequence: CASSTGQGGGYTF.

The chain has TRBV28 and TRBJ1-5; 7 positions match TRBD1. CDR3 length equals 17 residues. Germline CDR1 is MDHEN and CDR2 is SYDVKM. V shed 2 bases and J 1 base; nucleotides not matched to a gene: 8. The CDR3 reads CASSLPVRGTSNQPQHF. DNA for the CDR3: TGTGCCAGCAGTTTACCCGTCAGGGGGACAAGCAATCAGCCCCAGCATTTT. The full variable domain, its missing parts supplied by reference TRBV28 and TRBJ1-5, is DVKVTQSSRYLVKRTGEKVFLECVQDMDHENMFWYRQDPGLGLRLIYFSYDVKMKEKGDIPEGYSVSREKKERFSLILESASTNQTSMYLCASSLPVRGTSNQPQHFGDGTRLSIL.

This chain joins TRBV19 and TRBJ1-5; no clear D gene. The germline V gene encodes CDR1 LNHDA and CDR2 SQIVND (reference sequence). Trimming cost V 6 bases and J 4 bases, with 7 bases left between them. The CDR3 spans 12 residues. The CDR3 region is CASRQPNQPQHF. CDR3 nucleotide sequence: TGTGCCAGTAGACAGCCTAATCAGCCCCAGCATTTT.

Of note for this clone: Within the sample, other DNA sequences also encode this same CDR3. The gene calls are TRBV5-1 and TRBJ2-5, with 8 bases that match TRBD1. The V gene end was trimmed by 0 bases and the J gene end by 0 bases; junction bases not matched to a gene: 1. The germline V gene has CDR1 SGHRS and CDR2 YFSETQ. The CDR3 spans 15 residues. The CDR3 loop is CASSLGQGYQETQYF. The CDR3 DNA is TGCGCCAGCAGCTTGGGACAGGGGTACCAAGAGACCCAGTACTTC.

This clone has more than one count but fewer than ten. The V and J genes are TRBV2 and TRBJ1-5, with D perhaps TRBD1 (5 bases). Germline CDR1 is SNHLY and CDR2 is FYNNEI. The CDR3 loop spans 15 amino acids. V was pared by 4 bases and J by 1 base, with 11 bases between. CDR3 nucleotides: TGTGCCAGCAGTGCGCCGGGGGTCAGCAATCAGCCCCAGCATTTT. It specifies CASSAPGVSNQPQHF.

In DNA, the CDR3 is TGTGCCAGCAGTTATTTCCTAGCGGGGGGGAGCTCCTACAATGAGCAGTTCTTC. Protein: CASSYFLAGGSSYNEQFF. The chain carries TRBV7-9 and TRBJ2-1; 12 bases agree with TRBD2. The CDR3 has 18 residues. Germline V CDR1 and CDR2: SEHNR, FQNEAQ (reference sequence). V lost 6 bases to trimming and J lost 0 bases; unmatched junction nucleotides: 9. Full variable domain (outside the CDR3, taken from reference TRBV7-9 and TRBJ2-1): DTGVSQNPRHKITKRGQNVTFRCDPISEHNRLYWYRQTLGQGPEFLTYFQNEAQLEKSRLLSDRFSAERPKGSFSTLEIQRTEQGDSAMYLCASSYFLAGGSSYNEQFFGPGTRLTVL.

This chain joins TRBV6-5 and TRBJ1-6; D is unresolved. Germline V gives CDR1 MNHEY, CDR2 SVGAGI. The V end lost 8 bases, the J end lost 2 bases, and 7 bases lay between the germline ends. The CDR3 length is 13 residues. The CDR3 DNA sequence: TGTGCCAGCCAGGTCGCCTATAATTCACCCCTCCACTTT. It translates to CASQVAYNSPLHF.

V usage is TRBV30 and J usage is TRBJ1-2; 7 bases line up with TRBD1. Germline lookup yields CDR1 GTSNPN and CDR2 SVGIG (reference sequence). The CDR3 has 13 residues. J was trimmed by 4 bases and V by 4 bases; bases with no gene match: 6. Here the CDR3 reads CAWNAGGSYGYTF. The CDR3 nucleotides read TGTGCCTGGAACGCAGGGGGGAGCTATGGCTACACCTTC.

J is TRBJ2-5 and V is TRBV6-1, with 10 positions matching TRBD2. The CDR3 is 14 residues long. From germline, CDR1 is MNHNS and CDR2 SASEGT. V shed 3 bases and J 5 bases; nucleotides not matched to a gene: 3. CDR3 region: CASSELAGAETQYF. In DNA, the CDR3 is TGTGCCAGCAGTGAGCTAGCGGGAGCGGAGACCCAGTACTTC.

This CDR3 reads CATRGAGDYGYTF. The DNA of the CDR3 is TGTGCCACCAGAGGGGCAGGGGACTATGGCTACACCTTC. The chain is built from TRBV24-1 and TRBJ1-2; D is possibly TRBD1 (6 bases). The CDR3 runs 13 residues. CDR1 is KGHDR, CDR2 SFDVKD, per germline. V lost 7 bases and J lost 3, with 11 bases in between.

In this sample, this clone turned up a few times. The chain uses TRBV27 and TRBJ2-3, with 7 positions matching TRBD2. Germline V gene data show CDR1 as MNHEY and CDR2 as SMNVEV (reference sequence). This CDR3 is built from 16 residues. Trimming removed 1 base from V and 0 bases from J; junction bases left unmatched: 4. The CDR3 region is CASSLLAGSSTDTQYF. CDR3 DNA sequence: TGTGCCAGCAGTTTATTAGCGGGCAGCAGCACAGATACGCAGTATTTT.

This chain joins TRBV5-1 and TRBJ2-2; 7 nucleotides agree with TRBD2. This CDR3 is 15 amino acids long. Per the germline V gene, CDR1 is SGHRS and CDR2 is YFSETQ. J was trimmed by 3 bases and V by 4 bases; bases with no gene match: 6. Here the CDR3 DNA reads TGCGCCAGCAGCCTCCGGGCGGGGGACACCGGGGAGCTGTTTTTT. Protein sequence: CASSLRAGDTGELFF.